The source of this TCR beta chain is a study of Ad26.COV2.S vaccination and SARS-CoV-2 variants. The assay was immunoSEQ multiplex PCR, and TCRdb's table has in-frame clones only and misses some. This repertoire shows 450,000 to 550,000 clones, 85% to 90% found once; its top ten account for 2% to 3%. Described treatment: around 19 received Ad26.COV2.S at low or high dose, single or two shots; 5 received placebo; per-sample allocation not given. All samples were drawn on day 63, counting from the first vaccine or placebo injection. The CDR3 has 16 residues. Per the germline V gene, CDR1 is MNHEY and CDR2 is SVGAGI. Unmatched junction bases numbered 10, after V lost 4 bases and J lost 3 bases.

The sequenced sample was peripheral blood, obtained in a trial of Ad26.COV2.S vaccine versus placebo. The chain has TRBV6-5 and TRBJ2-7, with TRBD1 identical over 9 bases. This TCR was recovered from a person between 18 and 65 years old who received the Ad26.COV2.S COVID-19 vaccine or a placebo. In DNA, the CDR3 is TGTGCCAGCAGTTTCAGCGTGAGGGACAGGGACTACGAGCAGTACTTC. Its translation is CASSFSVRDRDYEQYF.